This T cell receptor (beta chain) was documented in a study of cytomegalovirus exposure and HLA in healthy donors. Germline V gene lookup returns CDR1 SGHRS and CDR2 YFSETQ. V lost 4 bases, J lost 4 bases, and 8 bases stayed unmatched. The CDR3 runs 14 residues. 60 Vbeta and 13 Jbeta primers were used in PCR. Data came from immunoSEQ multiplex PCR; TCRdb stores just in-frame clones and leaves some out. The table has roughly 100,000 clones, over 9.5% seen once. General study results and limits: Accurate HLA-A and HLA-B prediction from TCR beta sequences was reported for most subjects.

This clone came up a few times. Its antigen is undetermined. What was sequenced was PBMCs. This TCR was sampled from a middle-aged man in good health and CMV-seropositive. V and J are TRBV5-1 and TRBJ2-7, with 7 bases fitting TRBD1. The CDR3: CASSPGTEGYEQYF. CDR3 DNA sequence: TGCGCCAGCAGCCCCGGGACAGAGGGTTACGAGCAGTACTTC.